This TCR beta chain originates from a study of blood T cell repertoires in COVID-19. Overall study context: PBMCs, B-cell-depleted T cells, or T cells were the source of the cDNA or gDNA that made up the material.

Assay: immunoSEQ multiplex PCR; the TCRdb copy retains only in-frame clones and omits some. The data show a few hundred thousand clones, with approximately 89% seen just once and roughly a tenth held by the top ten. Germline values: CDR1 KGHDR, CDR2 SFDVKD. The CDR3 totals 15 residues. J lost 8 bases, V lost 9 bases, and 12 bases had no gene match. Either two negative PCRs, clearance, or symptom resolution qualified Cohort 3 donors as recovered. The sample consisted of PBMCs or T cells enriched from blood (not recorded which). The chain couples TRBV24-1 to TRBJ1-6, with 7 bases aligning to TRBD1. The sequence was collected from a woman in her 30s who had recovered from COVID-19. CDR3 sequence reads: CATPRGGATDSPLHF. The CDR3 bases are TGTGCCACCCCTAGAGGGGGCGCGACTGATTCACCCCTCCACTTT.